This T cell receptor (beta chain) derives from a study of human T cells and chemical hapten exposure. Study as a whole: The study traced per-sample TCR yield variation mainly to small differences in pooled library volumes.

Specified time point: healthy volunteer bleed at 6 weeks. Total RNA was isolated from unfractionated whole blood. Findings of the study overall: Among TCRs, those above 1 in 1000 frequency were unaffected by DPC sensitization.

Unique molecular identifiers were attached to individual cDNA molecules during library preparation. In the original processing: Per sample, the median was 95,638 TCRs, with values from around 25,000 to 690,000. One entry per CDR3 protein, called by TCRdb with MiXCR from the RACE reads. The V and J calls follow TCRdb's processing rather than the paper's. The sample has more than 60,000 distinct CDR3 sequences, 8.6% seen once. This clonotype occurred a few times. Its antigen is as yet unknown. The sequence was obtained from a male donor in good health. Some clones in this sample may be carry-over from other donors' samples. Material: whole blood.

The CDR3 coding sequence is TGTGCTAGTGAACGGCTGAACACTGAAGCTTTCTTT. It codes for CASERLNTEAFF. This chain connects TRBV12-5 to TRBJ1-1, with D unclear. This CDR3 spans 12 amino acids. CDR1 is LGHNT, CDR2 FRNRAP, per germline. Trimming shortened V by 7 bases and J by 0 bases, and 6 bases separated the two germline ends.